This T cell receptor (beta chain) was retrieved from a study of tumor-infiltrating lymphocytes in primary liver carcinoma. Unsorted bulk tissue, about 19-32 mg of it, served as the source for co-extraction of RNA and DNA. The patients had histopathologically diagnosed primary liver carcinoma, and their disease was treated by surgical resection. Patients showed chronic HBV infection and an absence of prior treatment. The study's findings and limits: Lesser overlap characterized tumor-adjacent and tumor-blood pairs relative to tumor region pairs.

As concerns this clonotype: What it binds is not known. One end of the junction fails to match germline, which may point to a read error.

The researchers produced TCR beta cDNA from around 0.5 ug total RNA with a constant-region primer. Employing slightly modified ARM-PCR, three nested multiplex PCR rounds were run, and these gave rise to the TCR beta libraries. With TRBV1-TRBV30 forward primers and a C-beta reverse primer, the first two PCR rounds were run for around 11 cycles each. MiXCR was run by TCRdb on the multiplex PCR reads, yielding one entry per CDR3 protein. Among some 30,000 distinct CDR3 sequences listed, 71% were seen once. The CDR3 has 16 amino acids. Germline V gene data show CDR1 as SGHAT and CDR2 as FQNNGV. The rearrangement joins TRBV11-2 to TRBJ2-7; 14 nucleotides match TRBD2. The receptor comes from a woman under 40 with primary liver carcinoma and hepatitis B virus infection. The material sequenced was liver tumor tissue from sampling region 3. Subset here: tumor region T3, left-lateral pole. CDR3 in DNA: TGTGCCAGCTGCTTAGTAGTGGGACTAGCGGGGGAGGAGCAGTACTTC. Protein sequence: CASCLVVGLAGEEQYF.